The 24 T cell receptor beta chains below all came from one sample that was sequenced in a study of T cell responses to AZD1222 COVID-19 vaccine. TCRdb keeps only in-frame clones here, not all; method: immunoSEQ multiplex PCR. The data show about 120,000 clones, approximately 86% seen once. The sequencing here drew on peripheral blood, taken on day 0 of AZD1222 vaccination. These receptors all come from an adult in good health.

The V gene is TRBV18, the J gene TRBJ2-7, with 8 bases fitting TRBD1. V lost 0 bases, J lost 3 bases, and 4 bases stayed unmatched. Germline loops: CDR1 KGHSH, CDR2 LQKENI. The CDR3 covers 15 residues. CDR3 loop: CASSPPSGGGYEQYF. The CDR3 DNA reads TGTGCCAGCTCACCACCGTCAGGGGGCGGCTACGAGCAGTACTTC.

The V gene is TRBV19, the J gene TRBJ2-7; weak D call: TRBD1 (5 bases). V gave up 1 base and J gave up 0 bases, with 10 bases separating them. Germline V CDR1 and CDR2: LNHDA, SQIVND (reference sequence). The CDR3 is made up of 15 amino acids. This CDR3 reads CASSIGQGNSYEQYF. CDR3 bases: TGTGCCAGTAGTATAGGGCAGGGAAACTCCTACGAGCAGTACTTC.

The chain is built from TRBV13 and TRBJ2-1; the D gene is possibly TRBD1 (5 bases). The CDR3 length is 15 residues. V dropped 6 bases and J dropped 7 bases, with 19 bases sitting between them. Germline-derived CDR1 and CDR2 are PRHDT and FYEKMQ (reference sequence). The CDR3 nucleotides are TGTGCCAGCAGTTTTAAAAGGGCAGGGAATAATGAGCAGTTCTTC. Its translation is CASSFKRAGNNEQFF.

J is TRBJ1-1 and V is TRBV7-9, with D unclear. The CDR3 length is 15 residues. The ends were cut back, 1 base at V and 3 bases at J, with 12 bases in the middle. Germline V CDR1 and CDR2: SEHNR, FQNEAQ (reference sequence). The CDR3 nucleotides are TGTGCCAGCAGCTTAGGTGGGAGTCAGGACACTGAAGCTTTCTTT. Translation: CASSLGGSQDTEAFF.

CDR3 protein: CASSASGFSTDTQYF. CDR3 sequence (DNA): TGTGCCAGCAGCGCTAGCGGGTTTAGCACAGATACGCAGTATTTT. This rearrangement joins TRBV9 to TRBJ2-3; the match to TRBD2 covers 8 bases. Germline CDR1 and CDR2: SGDLS and YYNGEE. After removal of 3 bases from V and 0 bases from J, the junction contained 3 bases not matched to a gene. The CDR3 spans 15 residues.

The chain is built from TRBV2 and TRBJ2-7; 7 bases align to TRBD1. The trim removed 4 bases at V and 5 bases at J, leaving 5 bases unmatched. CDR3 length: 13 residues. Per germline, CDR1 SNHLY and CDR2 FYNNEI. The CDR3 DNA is TGTGCCAGCAGTGTACGCCAGGGGGACGAGCAGTACTTC. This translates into CASSVRQGDEQYF. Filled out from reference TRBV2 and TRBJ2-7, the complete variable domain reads EPEVTQTPSHQVTQMGQEVILRCVPISNHLYFYWYRQILGQKVEFLVSFYNNEISEKSEIFDDQFSVERPDGSNFTLKIRSTKLEDSAMYFCASSVRQGDEQYFGPGTRLTVT.

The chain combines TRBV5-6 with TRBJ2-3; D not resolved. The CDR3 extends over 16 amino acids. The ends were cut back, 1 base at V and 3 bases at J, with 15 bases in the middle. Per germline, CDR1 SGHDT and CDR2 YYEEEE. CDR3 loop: CASSLSLIRRTDTQYF. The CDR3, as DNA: TGTGCCAGCAGCTTGAGCCTCATCCGTCGGACAGATACGCAGTATTTT. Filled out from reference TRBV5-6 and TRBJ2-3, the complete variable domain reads DAGVTQSPTHLIKTRGQQVTLRCSPKSGHDTVSWYQQALGQGPQFIFQYYEEEERQRGNFPDRFSGHQFPNYSSELNVNALLLGDSALYLCASSLSLIRRTDTQYFGPGTRLTVL.

Here the CDR3 reads CASRPTGTAYEQYF. Written as DNA, the CDR3 is TGTGCCAGCAGACCTACCGGGACTGCCTACGAGCAGTACTTC. This chain links TRBV13 with TRBJ2-7, with a tentative D call TRBD2 (6 bases). Germline V gives CDR1 PRHDT, CDR2 FYEKMQ (reference sequence). V was clipped by 6 bases and J by 2 bases, with 14 bases between them. The CDR3 consists of 14 residues.

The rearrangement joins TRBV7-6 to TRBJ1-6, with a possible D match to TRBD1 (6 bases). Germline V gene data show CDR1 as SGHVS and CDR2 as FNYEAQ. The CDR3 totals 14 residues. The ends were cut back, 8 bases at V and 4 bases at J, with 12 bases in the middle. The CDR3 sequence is CASGTQGYNSPLHF. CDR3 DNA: TGTGCCAGCGGGACACAGGGTTATAATTCACCCCTCCACTTT.

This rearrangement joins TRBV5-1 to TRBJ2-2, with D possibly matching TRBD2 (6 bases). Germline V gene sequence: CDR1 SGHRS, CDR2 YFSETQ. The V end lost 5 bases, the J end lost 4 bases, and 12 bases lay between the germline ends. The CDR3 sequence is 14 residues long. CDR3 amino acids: CASRGGLGTGELFF. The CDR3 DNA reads TGCGCCAGCAGGGGGGGACTGGGCACCGGGGAGCTGTTTTTT. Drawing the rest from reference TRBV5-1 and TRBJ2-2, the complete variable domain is KAGVTQTPRYLIKTRGQQVTLSCSPISGHRSVSWYQQTPGQGLQFLFEYFSETQRNKGNFPGRFSGRQFSNSRSEMNVSTLELGDSALYLCASRGGLGTGELFFGEGSRLTVL.

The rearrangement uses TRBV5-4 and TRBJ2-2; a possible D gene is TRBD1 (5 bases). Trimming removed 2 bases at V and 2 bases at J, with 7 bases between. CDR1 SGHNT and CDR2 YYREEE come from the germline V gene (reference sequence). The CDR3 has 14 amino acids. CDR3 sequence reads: CASSLDSNTGELFF. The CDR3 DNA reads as TGTGCCAGCAGCTTAGACAGTAACACCGGGGAGCTGTTTTTT. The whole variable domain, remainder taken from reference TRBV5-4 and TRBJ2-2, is ETGVTQSPTHLIKTRGQQVTLRCSSQSGHNTVSWYQQALGQGPQFIFQYYREEENGRGNFPPRFSGLQFPNYSSELNVNALELDDSALYLCASSLDSNTGELFFGEGSRLTVL.

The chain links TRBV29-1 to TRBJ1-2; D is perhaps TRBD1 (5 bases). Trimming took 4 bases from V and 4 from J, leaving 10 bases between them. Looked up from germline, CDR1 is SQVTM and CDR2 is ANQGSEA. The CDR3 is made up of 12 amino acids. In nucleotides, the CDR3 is TGCAGCGTTGGGTCAGGGATCTATGGCTACACCTTC. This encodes CSVGSGIYGYTF.

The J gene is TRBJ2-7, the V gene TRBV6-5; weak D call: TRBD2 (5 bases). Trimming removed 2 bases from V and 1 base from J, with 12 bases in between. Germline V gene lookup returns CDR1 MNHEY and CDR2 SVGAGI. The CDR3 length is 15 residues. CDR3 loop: CASSYGRGLSYEQYF. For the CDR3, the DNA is TGTGCCAGCAGTTACGGCAGAGGGCTTTCCTACGAGCAGTACTTC.

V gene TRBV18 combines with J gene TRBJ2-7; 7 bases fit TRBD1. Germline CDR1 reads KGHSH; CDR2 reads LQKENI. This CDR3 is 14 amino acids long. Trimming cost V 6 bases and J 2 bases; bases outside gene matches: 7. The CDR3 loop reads CASSPGQATYEQYF. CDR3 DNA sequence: TGTGCCAGCTCTCCCGGACAGGCGACCTACGAGCAGTACTTC.

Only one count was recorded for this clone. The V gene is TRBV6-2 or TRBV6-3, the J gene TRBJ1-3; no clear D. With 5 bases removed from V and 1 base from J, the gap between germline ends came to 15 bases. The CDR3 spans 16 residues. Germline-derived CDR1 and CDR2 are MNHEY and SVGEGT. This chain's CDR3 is CASSDRTRRSGNTIYF. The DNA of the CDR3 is TGTGCCAGCAGTGACCGTACCCGGCGATCTGGAAACACCATATATTTT.

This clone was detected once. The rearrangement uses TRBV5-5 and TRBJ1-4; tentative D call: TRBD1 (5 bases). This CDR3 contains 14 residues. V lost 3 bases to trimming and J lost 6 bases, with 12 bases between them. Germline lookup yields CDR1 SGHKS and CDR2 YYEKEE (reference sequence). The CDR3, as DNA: TGTGCCAGCAGCTCAGGGTTGCGGTATGAAAAACTGTTTTTT. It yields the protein CASSSGLRYEKLFF.

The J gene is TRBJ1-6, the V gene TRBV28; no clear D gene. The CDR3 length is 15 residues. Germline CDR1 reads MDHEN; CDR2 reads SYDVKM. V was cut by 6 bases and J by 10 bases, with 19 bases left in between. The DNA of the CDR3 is TGTGCCAGCAGGCCGAGTGACACGGGCGGGTCACCCCTCCACTTT. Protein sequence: CASRPSDTGGSPLHF. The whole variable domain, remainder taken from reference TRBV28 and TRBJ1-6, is DVKVTQSSRYLVKRTGEKVFLECVQDMDHENMFWYRQDPGLGLRLIYFSYDVKMKEKGDIPEGYSVSREKKERFSLILESASTNQTSMYLCASRPSDTGGSPLHFGNGTRLTVT.

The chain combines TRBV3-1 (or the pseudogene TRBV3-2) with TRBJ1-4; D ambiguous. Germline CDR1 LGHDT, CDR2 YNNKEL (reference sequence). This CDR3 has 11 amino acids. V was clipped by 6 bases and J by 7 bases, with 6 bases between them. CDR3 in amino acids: CASRGSEKLFF. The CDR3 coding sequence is TGTGCCAGCAGGGGGAGTGAAAAACTGTTTTTT.

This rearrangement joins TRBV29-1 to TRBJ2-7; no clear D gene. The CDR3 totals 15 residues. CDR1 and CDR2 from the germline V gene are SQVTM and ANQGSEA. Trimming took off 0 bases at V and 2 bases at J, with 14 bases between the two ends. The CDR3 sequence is CSVEDPGQEPYEQYF. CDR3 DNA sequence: TGCAGCGTTGAAGATCCAGGTCAGGAGCCCTACGAGCAGTACTTC.

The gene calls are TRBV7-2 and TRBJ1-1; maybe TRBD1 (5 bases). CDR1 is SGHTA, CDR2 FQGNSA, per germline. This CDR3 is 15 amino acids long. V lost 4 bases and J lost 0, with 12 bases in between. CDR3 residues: CASSSTGTVNTEAFF. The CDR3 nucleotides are TGTGCCAGCAGCTCTACCGGGACCGTGAACACTGAAGCTTTCTTT.

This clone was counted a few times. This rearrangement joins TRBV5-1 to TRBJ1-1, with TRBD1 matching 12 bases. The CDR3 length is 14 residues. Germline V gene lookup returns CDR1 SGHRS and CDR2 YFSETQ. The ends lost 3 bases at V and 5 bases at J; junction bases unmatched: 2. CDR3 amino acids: CASSSGQGATEAFF. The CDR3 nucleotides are TGCGCCAGCAGCTCGGGACAGGGGGCGACTGAAGCTTTCTTT.

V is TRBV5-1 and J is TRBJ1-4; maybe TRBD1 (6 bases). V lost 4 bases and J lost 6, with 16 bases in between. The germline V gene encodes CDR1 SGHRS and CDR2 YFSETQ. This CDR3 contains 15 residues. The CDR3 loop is CASSLTGAPDEKLFF. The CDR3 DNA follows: TGCGCCAGCAGCCTCACGGGGGCGCCGGATGAAAAACTGTTTTTT.

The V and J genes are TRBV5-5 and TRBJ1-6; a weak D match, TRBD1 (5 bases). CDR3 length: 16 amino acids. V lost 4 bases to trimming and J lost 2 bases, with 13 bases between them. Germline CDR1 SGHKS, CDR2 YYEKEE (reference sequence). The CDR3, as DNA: TGTGCCAGCAGCCTTCAGGGTTCCACCTATAATTCACCCCTCCACTTT. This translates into CASSLQGSTYNSPLHF.

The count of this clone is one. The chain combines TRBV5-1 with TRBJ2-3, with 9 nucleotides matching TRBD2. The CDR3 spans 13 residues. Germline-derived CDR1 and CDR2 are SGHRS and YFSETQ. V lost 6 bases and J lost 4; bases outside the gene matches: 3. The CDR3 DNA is TGCGCCAGCATCGGGACTAGCCCAGATACGCAGTATTTT. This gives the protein CASIGTSPDTQYF.